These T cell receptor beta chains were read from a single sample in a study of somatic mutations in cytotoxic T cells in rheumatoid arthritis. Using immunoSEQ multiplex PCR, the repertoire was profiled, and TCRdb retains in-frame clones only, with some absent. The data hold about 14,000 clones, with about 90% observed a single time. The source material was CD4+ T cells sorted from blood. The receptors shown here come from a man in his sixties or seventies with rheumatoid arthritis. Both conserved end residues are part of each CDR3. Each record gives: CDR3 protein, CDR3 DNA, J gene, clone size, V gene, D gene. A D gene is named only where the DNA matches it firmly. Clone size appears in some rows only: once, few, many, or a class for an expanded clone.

CASSSRTGASTDTQYF,TGTGCCAGCAGCTCCAGGACAGGGGCAAGCACAGATACGCAGTATTTT,TRBJ2-3,-,TRBV11-2,TRBD1
CASSSPRGTQYF,TGTGCCAGCAGTTCTCCTAGGGGTACGCAGTATTTT,TRBJ2-3,-,TRBV6-5,-
CASSGTGGVQPQHF,TGTGCCAGCAGCGGGACAGGGGGGGTTCAGCCCCAGCATTTT,TRBJ1-5,-,TRBV6-5,TRBD1
CAWSVGSLHTGELFF,TGTGCCTGGAGTGTTGGTTCACTGCACACCGGGGAGCTGTTTTTT,TRBJ2-2,-,TRBV30,-
CASSLGTSGSLGGNEQFF,TGTGCCAGCAGCTTGGGGACTAGCGGGAGCCTCGGGGGAAATGAGCAGTTCTTC,TRBJ2-1,-,TRBV7-6,TRBD2
CAISEGLAGGSETQYF,TGTGCCATCAGTGAGGGACTAGCGGGGGGGAGTGAGACCCAGTACTTC,TRBJ2-5,-,TRBV10-3,TRBD2
CASSQGSGVAGVRWYF,TGTGCCAGCAGCCAAGGGTCCGGGGTAGCGGGGGTACGTTGGTATTTT,TRBJ2-3,-,TRBV4-2,TRBD2
CASSPTSDAVETQYF,TGTGCCAGCAGCCCAACTAGCGATGCGGTGGAGACCCAGTACTTC,TRBJ2-5,-,TRBV5-4,TRBD2
CSVEGLREFTWNEQFF,TGCAGCGTTGAAGGTTTGCGGGAGTTCACGTGGAATGAGCAGTTCTTC,TRBJ2-1,-,TRBV29-1,TRBD2
CASSFGQPSTDTQYF,TGTGCCAGTAGTTTCGGACAGCCGAGCACAGATACGCAGTATTTT,TRBJ2-3,-,TRBV19,-
CASSVVSSSGGINEQFF,TGTGCCAGCAGCGTAGTTTCTTCGAGCGGGGGGATCAATGAGCAGTTCTTC,TRBJ2-1,-,TRBV9,TRBD2
CASSISGGYFTDTQYF,TGTGCCAGTAGTATCAGCGGGGGCTATTTCACAGATACGCAGTATTTT,TRBJ2-3,-,TRBV19,TRBD2
CASSGGGTSGQIGKYF,TGTGCCAGCAGCGGGGGGGGGACTAGCGGGCAAATTGGGAAGTACTTC,TRBJ2-5,-,TRBV5-4,TRBD2
CASSLSGGRNEQYF,TGTGCCAGCAGCTTATCGGGGGGTCGAAACGAGCAGTACTTC,TRBJ2-7,-,TRBV7-9,TRBD2
CASRTGGGQPQHF,TGTGCCAGCAGGACAGGGGGCGGGCAGCCCCAGCATTTT,TRBJ1-5,-,TRBV6-5,TRBD1
CASSLRTGYGRTEAFF,TGTGCCAGCTCACTTAGAACAGGGTACGGTCGCACTGAAGCTTTCTTT,TRBJ1-1,-,TRBV18,-
CASSPLAGGRETQYF,TGTGCCAGCAGCCCGCTAGCGGGGGGTCGAGAGACCCAGTACTTC,TRBJ2-5,-,TRBV14,TRBD2
CASSLQGIDGKYGYTF,TGTGCCAGCAGCTTGCAGGGTATTGATGGAAAATATGGCTACACCTTC,TRBJ1-2,-,TRBV5-5,-
CASFRAYTEAFF,TGTGCCAGCTTTAGAGCCTACACTGAAGCTTTCTTT,TRBJ1-1,-,TRBV28,-
CASSPGANYGYTF,TGTGCCAGCAGCCCTGGAGCTAACTATGGCTACACCTTC,TRBJ1-2,once,TRBV28,-
CASSLQGHANEKLFF,TGTGCCAGCAGTCTACAGGGGCATGCTAATGAAAAACTGTTTTTT,TRBJ1-4,-,TRBV6-1,TRBD1
CASSLTGDFYGYTF,TGTGCCAGCAGCTTAACCGGGGATTTCTATGGCTACACCTTC,TRBJ1-2,few,TRBV13,-
CASSEVSSYGELFF,TGTGCCAGCAGTGAAGTATCTAGCTACGGGGAGCTGTTTTTT,TRBJ2-2,-,TRBV6-1,-
CASSFPKQETQYF,TGTGCCAGCAGCTTTCCTAAACAAGAGACCCAGTACTTC,TRBJ2-5,-,TRBV7-9,-
CASSYAGTGRTYGHTF,TGTGCCAGCAGCTACGCCGGGACAGGGAGAACCTATGGCCACACCTTC,TRBJ1-2,-,TRBV7-9,TRBD1